A selection of T cell receptor beta chains follows, all from one sample in a study of beta chain features in type 1 diabetes. Assay: immunoSEQ multiplex PCR; the TCRdb copy retains only in-frame clones and omits some. The table records some 640,000 clones, roughly 13% of them present only once. Material for sequencing was naive CD4+ T cells from blood. These receptors all stem from a man between 18 and 29 years old with type 1 diabetes. The CDR3 runs from the conserved cysteine through the conserved F or W.

v_gene	j_gene	CDR3aa
TRBV30	TRBJ1-6	CACHTGNDNSPLHF
TRBV5-1	TRBJ2-7	CASSLTGQVHYEQYF
TRBV7-2	TRBJ2-3	CASSLAPSYTDTQYF
TRBV2	TRBJ2-5	CASSEFRDPQYF
TRBV6-5	TRBJ1-1	CASRPGGRNTEAFF
TRBV30	TRBJ2-1	CAWRKVDEQFF
TRBV7-9	TRBJ2-1	CASSLLGLYNEQFF
TRBV7-9	TRBJ1-3	CASSLGQGVGNTIYF
TRBV7-3	TRBJ2-2	CASSLSGARGTGELFF
TRBV11-2	TRBJ1-1	CASSLVRVANTEAFF
TRBV30	TRBJ2-2	CAWTGQPNTGELFF
TRBV15	TRBJ2-3	CATSRQVRSDTDTQYF
TRBV6-5	TRBJ1-5	CASRLTGDQPQHF
TRBV5-5	TRBJ2-3	CASSHRGTDTQYF
TRBV7-3	TRBJ2-5	CASSLTSWETQYF
TRBV20-1	TRBJ2-3	CSAPTIDTQYF
TRBV5-4	TRBJ2-4	CASSLGGAGVAKNIQYF
TRBV2	TRBJ1-2	CASSEQLGYTF
TRBV30	TRBJ1-4	CAWSKTGREKLFF
TRBV9	TRBJ2-1	CASSPRSGTSGGLNEQFF
TRBV5-4	TRBJ1-3	CASSSPTGTGNTIYF
TRBV30	TRBJ1-3	CAWHPRQGRSGNTIYF
TRBV9	TRBJ2-2	CASSDRPGTGKRTGELFF
TRBV18	TRBJ2-2	CASSVQEPLNTGELFF
TRBV10-3	TRBJ2-5	CAISEERETQYF
TRBV7-2	TRBJ2-1	CASKDQTQRPEQFF
TRBV2	TRBJ2-5	CASTGLAGETQYF
TRBV6-1	TRBJ2-7	CASSEDGTYEQYF
TRBV30	TRBJ1-2	CAWSVGGEGTF
TRBV15	TRBJ2-7	CATSVRQGPYEQYF
TRBV29-1	TRBJ2-7	CSVEYSGTPYEQYF
TRBV9	TRBJ1-3	CASSVGLPVGNTIYF
TRBV29-1	TRBJ2-1	CSVSGTGYNEQFF
TRBV4-2	.	CASSPTLGQGTYEQYF
TRBV7-8	TRBJ2-2	CASSLGNRDGYTGELFF
TRBV30	TRBJ2-7	CAWSGARDRSTSVLYF
TRBV30	TRBJ1-3	CAWSSGGRSGNTIYF
TRBV7-2	TRBJ1-2	CASTRTPRYGYTF
TRBV4-1	TRBJ2-6	CASSQGGGQAAGANVLTF
TRBV11-2	TRBJ2-5	CASSLVAGDAQYF
TRBV5-6	TRBJ2-5	CASSPGPDRRVGTQYF
TRBV5-6	TRBJ2-3	CASSGPGADTDTQYF
TRBV28	TRBJ2-2	CAIQGTGELFF
TRBV10-3	TRBJ2-7	CAISESQGSTYEQYF
TRBV19	TRBJ2-2	CASSIGTGSLDTGELFF
TRBV10-3	TRBJ2-3	CAISDRDRGTDTQYF
TRBV5-8	TRBJ2-5	CASSSDRVQETQYF
TRBV2	TRBJ2-3	CASSEASDTQYF
TRBV19	TRBJ2-1	CASSINLAGGPPYNEQFF
TRBV30	TRBJ1-5	CAWSAGTDLQPQHF
TRBV2	TRBJ2-6	CASRGPLAGVYSGANVLTF
TRBV5-6	TRBJ1-2	CASSLVFGENRLNYGYTF
TRBV7-9	TRBJ1-4	CASSPGTGGNEKLFF
TRBV10-2	TRBJ2-5	CASSGARRETQYF
TRBV5-4	TRBJ2-5	CASSSGGSDQETQYF
TRBV25-1	TRBJ1-2	CASSEQGGNYGYTF
TRBV7-3	TRBJ1-6	CASSPQNNSPLHF